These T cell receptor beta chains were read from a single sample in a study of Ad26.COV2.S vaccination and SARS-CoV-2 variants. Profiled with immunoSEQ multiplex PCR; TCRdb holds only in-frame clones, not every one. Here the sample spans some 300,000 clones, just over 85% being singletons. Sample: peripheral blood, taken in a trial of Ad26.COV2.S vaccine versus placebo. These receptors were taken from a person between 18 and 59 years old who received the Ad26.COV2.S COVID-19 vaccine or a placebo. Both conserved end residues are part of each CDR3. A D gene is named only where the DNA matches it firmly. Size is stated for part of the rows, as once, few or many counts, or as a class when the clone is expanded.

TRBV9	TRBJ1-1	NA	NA	CASSVDGNTEAFF	TGTGCCAGCAGCGTAGACGGGAACACTGAAGCTTTCTTT
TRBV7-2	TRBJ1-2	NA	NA	CASSLGLGSYLYGYTF	TGTGCCAGCAGCTTAGGCCTCGGGTCGTACCTTTATGGCTACACCTTC
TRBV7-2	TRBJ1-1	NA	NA	CASSYGQNTEAFF	TGTGCCAGCAGCTACGGGCAGAACACTGAAGCTTTCTTT
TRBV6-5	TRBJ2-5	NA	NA	CASSYLVSETQYF	TGTGCCAGCAGTTACTTAGTCTCGGAGACCCAGTACTTC
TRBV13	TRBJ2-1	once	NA	CASSFNPKGYNEQFF	TGTGCCAGCAGCTTTAATCCGAAGGGATACAATGAGCAGTTCTTC
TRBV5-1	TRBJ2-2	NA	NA	CASSLAGLDTGELFF	TGCGCCAGCAGCTTGGCAGGGTTAGACACCGGGGAGCTGTTTTTT
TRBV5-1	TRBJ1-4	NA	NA	CASSLGYSGYNEKLFF	TGCGCCAGCAGCTTGGGATACAGCGGTTATAATGAAAAACTGTTTTTT
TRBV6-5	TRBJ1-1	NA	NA	CASTTTAGLYTEAFF	TGTGCCAGCACCACCACAGCTGGGTTGTACACTGAAGCTTTCTTT
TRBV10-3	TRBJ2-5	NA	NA	CAISDYGGGETQYF	TGTGCCATCAGTGATTATGGAGGCGGAGAGACCCAGTACTTC
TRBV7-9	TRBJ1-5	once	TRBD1	CASSAPGQGGDQPQHF	TGTGCCAGCAGCGCCCCGGGACAGGGAGGAGATCAGCCCCAGCATTTT
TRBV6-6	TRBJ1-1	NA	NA	CASSLLEGGNTEAFF	TGTGCCAGCAGCCTCCTGGAGGGGGGGAACACTGAAGCTTTCTTT
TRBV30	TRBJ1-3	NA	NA	CAWSVRRTDIGNTIYF	TGTGCCTGGAGTGTACGACGGACCGATATTGGAAACACCATATATTTT
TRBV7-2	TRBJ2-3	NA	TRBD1	CASSLKGATDTQYF	TGTGCCAGCAGCTTAAAGGGGGCGACGGATACGCAGTATTTT
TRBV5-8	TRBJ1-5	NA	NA	CASSKGGPRVGQPQHF	TGTGCCAGCAGCAAGGGGGGCCCGCGGGTTGGCCAGCCCCAGCATTTT
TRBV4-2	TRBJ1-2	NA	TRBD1	CASSQDGQEVGYTF	TGTGCCAGCAGCCAAGACGGACAGGAGGTGGGCTACACCTTC
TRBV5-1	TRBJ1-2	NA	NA	CASGPGGKGNYGYTF	TGCGCCAGCGGCCCGGGGGGTAAGGGGAACTATGGCTACACCTTC
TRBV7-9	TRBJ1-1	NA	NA	CASSLNSPAKGTEAFF	TGTGCCAGCAGCTTAAATTCGCCAGCTAAGGGGACTGAAGCTTTCTTT
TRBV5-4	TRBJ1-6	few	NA	CASSLPGGAGNSPLHF	TGTGCCAGCAGCTTGCCGGGGGGCGCGGGGAATTCACCCCTCCACTTT
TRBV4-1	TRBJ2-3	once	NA	CASSHRLSLAPGDGDTQYF	TGCGCCAGCAGCCATCGTCTCAGTCTAGCGCCTGGCGATGGGGATACGCAGTATTTT
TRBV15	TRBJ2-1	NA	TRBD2	CATSPLPGLADPSQYNEQFF	TGTGCCACCAGCCCCCTTCCGGGACTAGCGGATCCCTCTCAATACAATGAGCAGTTCTTC
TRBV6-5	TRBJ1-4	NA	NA	CASSYGTSNEKLFF	TGTGCCAGCAGTTACGGGACGTCTAATGAAAAACTGTTTTTT
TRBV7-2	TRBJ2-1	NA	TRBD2	CASSLAWGLPSEGPYNEQFF	TGTGCCAGCAGCTTAGCCTGGGGACTACCGTCAGAAGGCCCCTACAATGAGCAGTTCTTC
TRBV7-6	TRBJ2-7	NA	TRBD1	CASSRDRGYEQYF	TGTGCCAGCAGCCGGGACAGGGGCTACGAGCAGTACTTC
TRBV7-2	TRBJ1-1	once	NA	CASSTLEGNTEAFF	TGTGCCAGCAGCACTCTGGAGGGAAACACTGAAGCTTTCTTT
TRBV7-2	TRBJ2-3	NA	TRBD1	CASGSDRDEVTQYF	TGTGCCAGCGGGTCGGACAGGGATGAAGTTACGCAGTATTTT
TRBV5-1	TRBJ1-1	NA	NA	CASSLEYFMNTEAFF	TGCGCCAGCAGCTTGGAGTACTTCATGAACACTGAAGCTTTCTTT
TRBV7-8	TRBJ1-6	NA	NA	CASSLVRDEYSPLHF	TGTGCCAGCAGCTTAGTCCGGGACGAATATTCACCCCTCCACTTT
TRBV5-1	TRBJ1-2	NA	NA	CASSLLGVGQGSYGYTF	TGCGCCAGCAGCTTGTTGGGTGTTGGGCAGGGATCCTATGGCTACACCTTC
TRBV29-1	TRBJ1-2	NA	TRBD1	CSVRGTGGVYGYTF	TGCAGCGTTCGCGGGACAGGGGGCGTCTATGGCTACACCTTC
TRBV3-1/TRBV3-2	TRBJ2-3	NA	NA	CASSFHSTDTQYF	TGTGCCAGCAGTTTCCATAGCACAGATACGCAGTATTTT
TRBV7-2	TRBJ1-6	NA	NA	CASSLYRDSPLHF	TGTGCCAGCAGCCTTTATAGGGATTCACCCCTCCACTTT
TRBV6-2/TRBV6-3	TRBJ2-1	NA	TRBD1	CASSYLQGSSYNEQFF	TGTGCCAGCAGTTACCTACAGGGGAGTTCCTACAATGAGCAGTTCTTC
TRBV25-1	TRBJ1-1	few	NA	CASSDNSPAEAFF	TGTGCCAGCAGTGATAACTCCCCGGCGGAAGCTTTCTTT
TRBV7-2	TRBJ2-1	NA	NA	CASSLRGDYYNEQFF	TGTGCCAGCAGCTTAAGGGGGGATTACTACAATGAGCAGTTCTTC
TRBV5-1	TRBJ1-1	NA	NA	CASSPAVGNTEAFF	TGCGCCAGCAGCCCCGCCGTCGGGAACACTGAAGCTTTCTTT
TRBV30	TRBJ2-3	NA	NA	CAWSGLGAGTTDTQYF	TGTGCCTGGAGTGGATTGGGGGCAGGGACCACAGATACGCAGTATTTT
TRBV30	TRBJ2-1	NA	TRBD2	CARALAGGYNEQFF	TGTGCCCGAGCCCTAGCGGGGGGGTACAATGAGCAGTTCTTC
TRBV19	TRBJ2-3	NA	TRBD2	CASSKGLAGGGTDTQYF	TGTGCCAGTAGTAAAGGATTGGCGGGGGGCGGAACAGATACGCAGTATTTT
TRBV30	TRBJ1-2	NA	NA	CAWSLSAANYGYTF	TGTGCCTGGAGTTTGTCAGCCGCTAACTATGGCTACACCTTC
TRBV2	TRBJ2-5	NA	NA	CASSEGPGAYF	TGTGCCAGCAGTGAAGGGCCAGGGGCATACTTC
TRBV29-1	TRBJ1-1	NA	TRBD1	CSVEDLRTGRQNTEAFF	TGCAGCGTTGAAGATCTTCGGACAGGGCGCCAGAACACTGAAGCTTTCTTT
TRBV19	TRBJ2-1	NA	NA	CASSIQSTAWGSNEQFF	TGTGCCAGTAGTATCCAGTCTACAGCCTGGGGGAGCAATGAGCAGTTCTTC
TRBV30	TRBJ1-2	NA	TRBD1	CAWSIQGTAYGYTF	TGTGCCTGGAGTATTCAAGGGACAGCCTATGGCTACACCTTC
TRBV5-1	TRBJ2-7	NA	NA	CASSFIGGDEQYF	TGCGCCAGCAGCTTCATCGGAGGAGACGAGCAGTACTTC
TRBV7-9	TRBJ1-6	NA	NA	CASSAAQPQFSPLHF	TGTGCCAGCAGCGCCGCACAGCCCCAATTCTCACCCCTCCACTTT
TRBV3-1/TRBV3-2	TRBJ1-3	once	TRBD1	CASSQDWGQGTDGNTIYF	TGTGCCAGCAGCCAAGATTGGGGACAGGGAACAGACGGAAACACCATATATTTT
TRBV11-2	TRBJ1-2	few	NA	CASSSARGRKDAGYTF	TGTGCCAGCAGCTCTGCCCGTGGCAGGAAAGATGCAGGCTACACCTTC
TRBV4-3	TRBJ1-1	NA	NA	CASSQEGRSFTEAFF	TGCGCCAGCAGCCAAGAGGGGAGAAGTTTCACTGAAGCTTTCTTT
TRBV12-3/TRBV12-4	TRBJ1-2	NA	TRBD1	CASSPQGEGYTF	TGTGCCAGCAGTCCTCAGGGGGAAGGCTACACCTTC
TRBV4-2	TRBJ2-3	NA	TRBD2	CASSHTGTSGVRTDTQYF	TGTGCCAGCAGCCATACCGGGACTAGCGGGGTAAGGACAGATACGCAGTATTTT
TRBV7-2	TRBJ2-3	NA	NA	CASSLVSVWSTPDTQYF	TGTGCCAGCAGCTTAGTTTCGGTATGGTCTACCCCAGATACGCAGTATTTT
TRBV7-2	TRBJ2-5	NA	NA	CASSLGWQSAQYF	TGTGCCAGCAGCTTAGGCTGGCAGTCAGCCCAGTACTTC
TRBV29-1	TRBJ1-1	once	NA	CSVERVLNTEAFF	TGCAGCGTTGAAAGGGTTCTGAACACTGAAGCTTTCTTT